This T cell receptor (beta chain) comes out of a study of blood T cell repertoires in COVID-19 (TCRdb year 2020). A note on the overall study: The collaborator samples originated in the United States, Italy and Spain and spanned the acute and convalescent phases of COVID-19. The prospective study material was composed of cDNA or gDNA derived from T cells, B-cell-depleted T cells, or PBMCs. Deeply sampled blood TCRbeta repertoires from subjects exposed to, actively infected with, or recovered from COVID-19 were included in the dataset. The repertoires were made available in a free public database intended to serve as a resource for research on the immune response to SARS-CoV-2. Samples came from the ongoing ImmuneRACE study (first 160 participants) plus 1,254 subjects from 6 global collaborators. A de-identified subject ID, COVID-19 status, age in years and sex were almost always included in the sample metadata. Where available, HLA class I and class II types were obtained from metadata supplied by the sample provider rather than from assay-based typing.

A remark on this clone: Its cognate antigen has yet to be identified. Per-base qualities were not stored, and no clone one base away is much larger.

Here is what the overall study found, with its caveats: Clinical and demographic metadata were provided uncurated, with the amount varying by source and participant.

TCRbeta CDR3 regions were amplified from genomic DNA using the immunoSEQ Assay, a bias-controlled multiplex PCR. The original methods were these. Nucleated cell counts per sample were estimated from amplification of reference gene primers within the assay. To quantify the absolute abundance of each unique TCRbeta CDR3 rearrangement, sequence reads were collapsed and filtered. For each sample, productive Simpson clonality was calculated as the square root of Simpson's diversity index across productive rearrangements. Imported from immuneACCESS, the table was reduced by TCRdb to in-frame sequences with V and J called. These copies leave out some clones; in studies compared against another copy, an unresolved V gene accounts for under half, and the cause of the remainder is not known. V and J calls and clone size are those listed in that table; D and trimming were worked out from the DNA. The sample data list approximately 150,000 clones, and around four fifths of these were observed just once. Approximately 5% of the sample rests with the top ten.

The collaborating institutions used their own protocols to collect whole blood in K2EDTA tubes. For TCRbeta analysis, collaborator samples were shipped as frozen whole blood, as isolated PBMCs, or as DNA extracted from either sample type. Sequences were obtained from peripheral blood. This TCR was recovered from a human donor in a cohort sampled during active COVID-19.

The CDR3 reads CASRAGQFSDTQYF. The nucleotides read TGTGCCAGCAGAGCAGGGCAGTTTTCAGATACGCAGTATTTT. The chain employs TRBV5-6 and TRBJ2-3; a tentative D call is TRBD1 (5 bases match). CDR1 and CDR2 are read off the germline V gene as SGHDT and YYEEEE. V and J lose 5 bases and 4 bases, and a span of 14 bases separates them. Counted from cysteine to phenylalanine, this CDR3 has 14 amino acids. Only CDR3 DNA is held: 42 bases, read in frame from base 1.